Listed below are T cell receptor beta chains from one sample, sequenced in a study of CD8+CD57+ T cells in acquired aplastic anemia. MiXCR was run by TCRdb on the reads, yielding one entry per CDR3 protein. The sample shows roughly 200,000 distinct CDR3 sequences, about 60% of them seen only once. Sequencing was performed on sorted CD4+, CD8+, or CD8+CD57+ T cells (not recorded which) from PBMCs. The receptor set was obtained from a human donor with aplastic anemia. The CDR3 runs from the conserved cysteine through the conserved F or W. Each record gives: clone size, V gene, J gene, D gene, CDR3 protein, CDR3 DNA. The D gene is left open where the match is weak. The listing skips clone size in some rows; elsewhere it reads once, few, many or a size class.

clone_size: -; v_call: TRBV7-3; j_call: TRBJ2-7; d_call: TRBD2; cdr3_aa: CASSLEGLAGKNEQYF; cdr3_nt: TGTGCCAGCAGCTTAGAAGGGCTAGCGGGAAAGAACGAGCAGTACTTC
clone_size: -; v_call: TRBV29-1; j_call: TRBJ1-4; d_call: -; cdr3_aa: CSASIGLEKLFF; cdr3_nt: TGCAGCGCCTCTATTGGACTTGAAAAACTGTTTTTT
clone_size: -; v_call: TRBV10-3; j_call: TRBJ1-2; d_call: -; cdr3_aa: CAISESEGSSYGYTF; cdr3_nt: TGTGCCATCAGTGAGTCGGAGGGAAGTAGCTATGGCTACACCTTC
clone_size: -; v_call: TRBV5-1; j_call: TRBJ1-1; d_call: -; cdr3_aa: CASSLAPGRDTEAFF; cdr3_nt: TGCGCCAGCAGCTTGGCTCCAGGGCGTGATACTGAAGCTTTCTTT
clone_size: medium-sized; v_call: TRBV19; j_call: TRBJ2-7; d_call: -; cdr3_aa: CASSIRDTYEQYF; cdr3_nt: TGTGCCAGTAGTATCCGGGACACCTACGAGCAGTACTTC
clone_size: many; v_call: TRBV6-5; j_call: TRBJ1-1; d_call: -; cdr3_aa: CASRLRDLVNTEAFF; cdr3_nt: TGTGCCAGCAGGTTGCGGGACCTGGTGAACACTGAAGCTTTCTTT
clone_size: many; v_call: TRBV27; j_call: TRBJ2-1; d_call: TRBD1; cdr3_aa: CASKSGTGARNEQFF; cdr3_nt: TGTGCCAGCAAATCCGGGACAGGGGCTCGGAATGAGCAGTTCTTC
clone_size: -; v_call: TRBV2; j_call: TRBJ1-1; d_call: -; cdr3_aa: CASGPMNTEAFF; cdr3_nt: TGTGCCAGCGGACCCATGAACACTGAAGCTTTCTTT
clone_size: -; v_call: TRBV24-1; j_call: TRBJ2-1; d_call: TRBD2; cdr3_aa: CATSVTSGGAFIRSEQFF; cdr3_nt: TGTGCCACCAGTGTTACTAGCGGGGGGGCATTCATACGCAGTGAGCAGTTCTTC
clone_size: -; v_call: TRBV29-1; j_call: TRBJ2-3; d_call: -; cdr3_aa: CSVEVWEAGATDTQYF; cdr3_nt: TGCAGCGTTGAAGTGTGGGAGGCGGGGGCCACAGATACGCAGTATTTT
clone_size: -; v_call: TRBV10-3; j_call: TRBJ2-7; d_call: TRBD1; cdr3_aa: CAISESGQGGDYEQYF; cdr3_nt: TGTGCCATCAGTGAGTCGGGACAGGGAGGGGACTACGAGCAGTACTTC
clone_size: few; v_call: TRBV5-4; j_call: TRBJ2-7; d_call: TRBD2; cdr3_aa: CASSFSGTRGVVSHF; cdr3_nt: TGTGCCAGCAGCTTCTCCGGGACTAGAGGTGTGGTTTCGCACTTC
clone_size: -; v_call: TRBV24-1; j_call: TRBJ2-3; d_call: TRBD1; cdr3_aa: CATSDRGTGGDTQYF; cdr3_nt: TGTGCCACCAGTGATCGCGGGACAGGCGGAGATACGCAGTATTTT
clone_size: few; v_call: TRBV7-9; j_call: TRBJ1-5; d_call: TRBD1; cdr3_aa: CASSLGSGGQGGQPQHF; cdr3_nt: TGTGCCAGCAGCTTAGGGTCCGGAGGACAGGGAGGACAGCCCCAGCATTTT
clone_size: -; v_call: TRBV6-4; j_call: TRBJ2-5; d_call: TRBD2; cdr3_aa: CASSPSGKETQYF; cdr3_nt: TGTGCCAGCAGTCCTAGCGGGAAAGAGACCCAGTACTTC
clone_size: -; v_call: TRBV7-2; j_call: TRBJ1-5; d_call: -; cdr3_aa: CASTPKGIQPQHF; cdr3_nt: TGTGCCAGCACCCCGAAAGGGATTCAGCCCCAGCATTTT
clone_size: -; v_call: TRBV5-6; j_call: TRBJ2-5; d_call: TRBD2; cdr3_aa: CASRTSGRETQYF; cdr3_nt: TGTGCCAGCAGGACTAGCGGGCGGGAGACCCAGTACTTC
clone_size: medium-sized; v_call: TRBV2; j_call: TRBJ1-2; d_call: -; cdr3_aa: CASADIIYGYTF; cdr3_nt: TGTGCCAGCGCTGACATAATCTATGGCTACACCTTC
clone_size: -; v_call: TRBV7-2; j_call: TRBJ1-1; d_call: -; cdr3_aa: CASRQGPRELMNTEAFF; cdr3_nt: TGTGCCAGCAGACAAGGACCGAGAGAACTAATGAACACTGAAGCTTTCTTT
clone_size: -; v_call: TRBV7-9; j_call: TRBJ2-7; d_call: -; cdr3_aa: CAIQGTNSYEQYF; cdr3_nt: TGTGCTATACAGGGTACGAATTCCTACGAGCAGTACTTC
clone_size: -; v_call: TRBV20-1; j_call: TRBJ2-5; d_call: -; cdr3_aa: CSARDALRGETQYF; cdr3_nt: TGCAGTGCTAGAGATGCACTGAGGGGTGAGACCCAGTACTTC
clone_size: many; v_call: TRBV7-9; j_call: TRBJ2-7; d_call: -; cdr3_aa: CASSSPGQPYEQYF; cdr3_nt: TGTGCCAGCAGCTCTCCGGGACAACCCTACGAGCAGTACTTC
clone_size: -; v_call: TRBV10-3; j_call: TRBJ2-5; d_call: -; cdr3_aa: CAISDTSLETQYF; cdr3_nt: TGTGCCATCAGCGACACTAGCCTTGAGACCCAGTACTTC
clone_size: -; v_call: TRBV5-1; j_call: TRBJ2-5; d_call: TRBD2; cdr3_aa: CASSSGLAGAQRETQYF; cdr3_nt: TGTGCCAGCAGCTCCGGACTAGCGGGGGCCCAAAGGGAGACCCAGTACTTC
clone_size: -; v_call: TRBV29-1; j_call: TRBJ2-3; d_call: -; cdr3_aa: CSGGGTGTDTQYF; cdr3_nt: TGCAGCGGGGGGGGGACAGGCACAGATACGCAGTATTTT
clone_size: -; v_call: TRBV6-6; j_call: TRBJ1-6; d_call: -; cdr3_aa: CATSDSGPFSPLHF; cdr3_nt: TGTGCCACCAGTGACTCCGGACCGTTTTCACCCCTCCACTTT
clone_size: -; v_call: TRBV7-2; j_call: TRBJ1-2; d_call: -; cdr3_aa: CASSLVPGQDYGYTF; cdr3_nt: TGTGCCAGCAGCTTAGTACCGGGACAAGACTATGGCTACACCTTC
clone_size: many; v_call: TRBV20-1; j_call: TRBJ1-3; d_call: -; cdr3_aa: CSARASVIPRNTIYF; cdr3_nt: TGCAGTGCTAGAGCATCAGTTATCCCACGAAACACCATATATTTT
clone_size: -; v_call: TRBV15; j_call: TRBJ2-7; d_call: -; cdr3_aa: CATSPRDGAYEQYF; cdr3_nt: TGTGCCACCAGTCCTAGGGACGGGGCCTACGAGCAGTACTTC
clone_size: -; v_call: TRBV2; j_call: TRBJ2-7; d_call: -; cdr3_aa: CASSEDGRASEQYF; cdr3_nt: TGTGCCAGCAGTGAAGACGGCCGAGCGAGCGAGCAGTACTTC
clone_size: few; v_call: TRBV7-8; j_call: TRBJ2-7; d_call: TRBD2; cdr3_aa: CASSLISGGPSYEQYF; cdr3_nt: TGTGCCAGCAGCTTGATTAGCGGGGGGCCTTCCTACGAGCAGTACTTC
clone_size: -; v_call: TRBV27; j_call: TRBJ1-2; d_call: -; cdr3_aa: CASSFSGTHGYTF; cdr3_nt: TGTGCCAGCAGTTTCTCGGGGACCCACGGCTACACCTTC
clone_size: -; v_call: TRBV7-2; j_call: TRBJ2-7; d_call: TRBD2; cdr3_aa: CASSPGGPAGRQYF; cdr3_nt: TGTGCCAGCAGCCCGGGGGGTCCCGCTGGGAGGCAGTACTTC
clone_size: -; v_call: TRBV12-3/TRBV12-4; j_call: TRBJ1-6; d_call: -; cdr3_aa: CASRDVYGAPLHF; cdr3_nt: TGTGCCAGCAGGGACGTATACGGAGCACCCCTCCACTTT
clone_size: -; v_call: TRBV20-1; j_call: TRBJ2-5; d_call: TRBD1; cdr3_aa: CSAARDRGETQYF; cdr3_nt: TGCAGTGCTGCCCGGGACAGGGGGGAGACCCAGTACTTC
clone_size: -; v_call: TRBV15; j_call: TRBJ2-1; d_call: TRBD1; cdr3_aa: CATRPRTGDREQFF; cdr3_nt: TGTGCCACCCGACCCCGGACAGGGGATCGTGAGCAGTTCTTC
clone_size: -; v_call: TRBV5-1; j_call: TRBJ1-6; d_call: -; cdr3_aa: CASSLKGYNSPLHF; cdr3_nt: TGCGCCAGCAGCTTGAAGGGATATAATTCACCCCTCCACTTT
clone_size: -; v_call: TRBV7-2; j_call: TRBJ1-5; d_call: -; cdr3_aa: CASSLAYGQPQHF; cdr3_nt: TGTGCCAGCAGCTTAGCGTACGGTCAGCCCCAGCATTTT
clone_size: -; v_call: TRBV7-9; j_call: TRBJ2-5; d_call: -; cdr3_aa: CASQRVQETQYF; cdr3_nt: TGTGCCAGCCAAAGAGTCCAAGAGACCCAGTACTTC
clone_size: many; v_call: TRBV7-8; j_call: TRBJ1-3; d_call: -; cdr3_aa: CASSYETGQSSGNTIYF; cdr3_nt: TGTGCCAGCAGCTACGAGACAGGCCAGAGCTCTGGAAACACCATATATTTT
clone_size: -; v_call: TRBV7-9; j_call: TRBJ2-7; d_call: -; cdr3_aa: CASSVTSYEQYF; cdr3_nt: TGTGCCAGCAGCGTAACCTCCTACGAGCAGTACTTC
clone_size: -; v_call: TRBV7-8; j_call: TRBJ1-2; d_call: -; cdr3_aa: CASSLLPGHYGYTF; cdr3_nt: TGTGCCAGCAGCTTACTTCCGGGCCACTATGGCTACACCTTC
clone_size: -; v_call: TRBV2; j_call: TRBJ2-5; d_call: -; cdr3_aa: CASSVRQETQYF; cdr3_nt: TGTGCCAGCAGTGTTCGCCAAGAGACCCAGTACTTC
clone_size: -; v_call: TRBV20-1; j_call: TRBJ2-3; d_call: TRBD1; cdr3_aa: CSASTGQGASSTDTQYF; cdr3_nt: TGCAGTGCTTCCACGGGACAGGGGGCGAGTAGCACAGATACGCAGTATTTT
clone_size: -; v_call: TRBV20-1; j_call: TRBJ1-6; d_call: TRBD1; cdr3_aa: CSARGDRENSPLDF; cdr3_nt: TGCAGTGCTAGGGGGGACAGGGAAAATTCACCCCTCGACTTT
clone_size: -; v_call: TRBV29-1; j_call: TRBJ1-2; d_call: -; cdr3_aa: CSVERQGTYGYTF; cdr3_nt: TGCAGCGTTGAGCGGCAGGGCACCTATGGCTACACCTTC
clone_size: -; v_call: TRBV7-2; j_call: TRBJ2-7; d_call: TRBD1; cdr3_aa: CASSPRQGDATEQYF; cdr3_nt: TGTGCCAGCAGCCCGAGACAGGGTGATGCTACGGAGCAGTACTTC
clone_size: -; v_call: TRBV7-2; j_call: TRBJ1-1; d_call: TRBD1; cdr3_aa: CASSYAGGRSTEAFF; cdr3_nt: TGTGCCAGCAGCTACGCAGGGGGCAGGTCCACTGAAGCTTTCTTT
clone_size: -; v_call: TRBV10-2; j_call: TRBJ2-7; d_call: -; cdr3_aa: CASRGINFGEQYF; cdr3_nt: TGCGCCAGCAGGGGGATCAACTTTGGGGAGCAGTACTTC
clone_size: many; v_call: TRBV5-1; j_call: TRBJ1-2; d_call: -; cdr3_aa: CASSLGRGELNYGYTF; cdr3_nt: TGCGCCAGCAGCTTGGGTAGGGGCGAACTTAATTATGGCTACACCTTC
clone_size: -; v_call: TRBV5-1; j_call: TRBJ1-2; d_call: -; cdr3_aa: CASSPDAYGYTF; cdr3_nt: TGCGCCAGCAGCCCGGACGCCTATGGCTACACCTTC
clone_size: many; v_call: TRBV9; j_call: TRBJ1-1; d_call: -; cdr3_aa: CASSVESSEAFF; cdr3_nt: TGTGCCAGCAGCGTAGAATCGAGTGAAGCTTTCTTT
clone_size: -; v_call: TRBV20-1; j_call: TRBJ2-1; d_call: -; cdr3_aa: CSALPPGHEQFF; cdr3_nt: TGCAGTGCCCTTCCCCCGGGACATGAGCAGTTCTTC